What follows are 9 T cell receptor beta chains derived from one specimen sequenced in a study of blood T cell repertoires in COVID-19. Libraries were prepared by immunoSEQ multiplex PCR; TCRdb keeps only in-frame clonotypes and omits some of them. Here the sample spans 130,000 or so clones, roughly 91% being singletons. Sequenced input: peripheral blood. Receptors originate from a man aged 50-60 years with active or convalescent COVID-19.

As DNA, the CDR3 is TGCAGCGTTGAAACAGGGGTATACGAGCAGTACTTC. It is translated as CSVETGVYEQYF. The V call is TRBV29-1, the J call TRBJ2-7; 7 bases match TRBD1. CDR1 is SQVTM and CDR2 is ANQGSEA in the germline V gene. The CDR3 loop spans 12 amino acids. Trimming cost V 2 bases and J 4 bases; bases outside gene matches: 2.

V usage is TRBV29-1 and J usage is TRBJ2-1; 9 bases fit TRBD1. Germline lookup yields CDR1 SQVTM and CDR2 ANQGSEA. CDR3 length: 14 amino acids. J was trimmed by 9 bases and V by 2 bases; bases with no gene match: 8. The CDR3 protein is CSVEIGQGLGEQFF. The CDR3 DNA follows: TGCAGCGTTGAAATTGGACAGGGGTTGGGTGAGCAGTTCTTC.

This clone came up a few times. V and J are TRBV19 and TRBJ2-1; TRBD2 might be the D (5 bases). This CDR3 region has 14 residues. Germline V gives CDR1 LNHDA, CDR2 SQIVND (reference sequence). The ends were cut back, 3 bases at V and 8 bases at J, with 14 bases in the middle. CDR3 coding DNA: TGTGCCAGTAGTATTTCTAAGAGTAGCGATGAGCAGTTCTTC. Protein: CASSISKSSDEQFF.

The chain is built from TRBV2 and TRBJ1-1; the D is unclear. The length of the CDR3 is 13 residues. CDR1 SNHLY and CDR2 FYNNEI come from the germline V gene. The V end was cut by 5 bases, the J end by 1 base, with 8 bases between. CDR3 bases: TGTGCCAGCAGTCCCACTCGGAACACTGAAGCTTTCTTT. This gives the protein CASSPTRNTEAFF.

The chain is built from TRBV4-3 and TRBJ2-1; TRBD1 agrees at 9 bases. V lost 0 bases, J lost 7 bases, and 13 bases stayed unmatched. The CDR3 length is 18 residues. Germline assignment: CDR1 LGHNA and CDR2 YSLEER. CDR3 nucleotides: TGCGCCAGCAGCCAAGACCAAGATTCCGGGACAGGGATGAATGAGCAGTTCTTC. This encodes CASSQDQDSGTGMNEQFF.

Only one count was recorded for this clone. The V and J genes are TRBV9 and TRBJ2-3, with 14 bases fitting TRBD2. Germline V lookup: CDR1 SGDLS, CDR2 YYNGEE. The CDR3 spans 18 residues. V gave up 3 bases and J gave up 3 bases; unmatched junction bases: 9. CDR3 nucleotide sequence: TGTGCCAGCAGCGGAACCCGACTAGCGGGGGGGAGGACAGATACGCAGTATTTT. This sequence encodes CASSGTRLAGGRTDTQYF.

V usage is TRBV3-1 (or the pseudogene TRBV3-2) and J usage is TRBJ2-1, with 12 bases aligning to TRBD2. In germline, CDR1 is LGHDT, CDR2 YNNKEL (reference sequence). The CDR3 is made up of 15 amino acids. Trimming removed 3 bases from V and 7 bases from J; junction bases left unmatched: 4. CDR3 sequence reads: CASSHPLAGGNEQFF. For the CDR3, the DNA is TGTGCCAGCAGCCACCCACTAGCGGGGGGTAATGAGCAGTTCTTC.

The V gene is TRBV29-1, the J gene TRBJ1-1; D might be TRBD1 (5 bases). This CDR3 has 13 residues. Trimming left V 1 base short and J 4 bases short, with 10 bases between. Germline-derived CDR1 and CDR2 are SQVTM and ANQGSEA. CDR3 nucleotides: TGCAGCGTTGAAGCAGGGCAGTTCACTGAAGCTTTCTTT. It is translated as CSVEAGQFTEAFF.

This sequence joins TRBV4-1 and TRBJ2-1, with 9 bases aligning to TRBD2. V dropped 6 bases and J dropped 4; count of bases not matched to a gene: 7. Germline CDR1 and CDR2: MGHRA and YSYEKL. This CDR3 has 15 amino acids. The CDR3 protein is CASRRSSGVYNEQFF. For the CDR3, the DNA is TGCGCCAGCAGACGATCTAGCGGGGTTTACAATGAGCAGTTCTTC.